This T cell receptor (beta chain) was sequenced in a study of cytomegalovirus exposure and HLA in healthy donors (dated 2017 in TCRdb). Study-wide context: In an earlier analysis of some 610 of the donors, about 260 Gb of sequence data and 90 million to 120 million unique TCR beta sequences from 150 million to 200 million T cells were reported. Among roughly 400 genotyped donors of the cohort, an average of approximately 240,000 unique TCR beta nucleotide sequences were sequenced per donor, roughly 20% of them non-productive. To decide whether each TCR beta V gene segment behaved as functional or pseudogenic, an earlier analysis of over 500 of the donors relied on high-throughput TCR beta sequencing. Rather than drawing on any new phenotypic data, the later analysis identified candidate immune exposures from TCR beta sequences and the way those sequences occurred across donors. Four to six DR-DQ haplotypes were handled as single units for association and clustering, since linkage in the cohort was strong. A separate validation cohort of about 110 different subjects was used in addition to the roughly 700-subject first cohort. Alongside the repertoire data, information on donor age, sex, ethnicity and CMV serostatus was compiled. The study aimed to test whether cataloging public T cell receptors could reveal signatures of past pathogen exposure. A later genetic analysis took genome-wide SNP genotypes for about three fifths of the 666 donors and used that subset as a discovery cohort. Among the approximately 400 genotyped donors, approximately 82% belonged to the genetic ancestry cluster associated with self-reported Caucasian donors. Every repertoire in the discovery cohort had been generated on one and the same sequencing platform. Both class I and class II loci were covered by HLA typing, at four-digit resolution. In a later analysis, previously published TCR beta repertoires from 500 to 750 donors were re-analyzed and high-resolution HLA genotyping was added so that TCR occurrence patterns could be studied. To predict cytomegalovirus infection status, the study combined high-throughput TCR immunosequencing, statistical association of individual TCRs with disease status, and machine learning. An early release that covered several hundred HLA-typed donors contained around 330 gigabases of sequencing data and 80 million or so unique TCR sequences. The study used immunosequencing to profile the T cell repertoires of approximately 690 subjects and linked those repertoires to cytomegalovirus serostatus. The number of donors typed differed by locus, with roughly 620-630 for A, B, C, DRB1 and DQB1, 522 for DQA1, about 610 for DPA1, and 400 to 490 for DPB1.

Library preparation used the immunoSEQ multiplex PCR assay. For the multiplex PCR, a mixture combining 60 forward primers for TCR Vbeta segments and 13 reverse primers for TCR Jbeta segments was used. A multiplex PCR assay on genomic DNA amplified the CDR3 region of rearranged TCR beta genes. On the Illumina HiSeq System, the amplified TCR beta libraries were sequenced as 87-base-pair reads. The original pipeline was this. Across the 500 to 850 repertoires, a later analysis counted 80 million or so unique TCR beta chains, 8.5 million to 12 million of which were shared by at least two donors. Raw reads were error-corrected and collapsed into unique sequences by a nearest-neighbor algorithm in which closely related sequences were merged to remove PCR and sequencing errors. Alignment of CDR3 sequences to IMGT reference sequences was used to assign V, D and J gene segments. For a sequence to be retained, at least a six-nucleotide match to both a V gene segment and a J gene segment was required. Rearrangements were classified as productive when the CDR3 lacked stop codons and remained in frame with V and J, and all other rearrangements were classified as non-productive. CDR3 was defined by IMGT convention, running from the second conserved V-encoded cysteine to the conserved J-encoded phenylalanine. The earlier analysis of some 550 of the donors excluded any sequence lacking an unambiguous match to a single V gene segment. In an earlier analysis of 587 of the donors, a V segment was called functional when productive rearrangements were above 56.7%, and segregating when the standard deviation between donors exceeded 5%. A statistical classification framework was built to diagnose cytomegalovirus status from the catalog of TCR beta chain sequences. A later analysis assigned V and J genes by comparing TCR nucleotide sequences with IMGT/GENE-DB human TR gene sequences. A later analysis assigned CDR3 sequences and most-parsimonious VDJ recombination scenarios with the TCRdist pipeline. A later analysis defined each TCR beta chain by its CDR3 amino acid sequence plus V-gene family, and excluded reads lacking a unique V-gene family. A later analysis removed several hundred highly shared, low-generation-probability nucleotide sequences to deal with suspected cross-contamination and a sequencing artifact. For each public chain, a later analysis derived a clonal expansion index from normalized ranks of inferred template counts within each repertoire. A later analysis computed generation probabilities with a VDJ recombination model fitted to out-of-frame rearrangements, and checked the results against IGoR. In a later analysis, hypergeometric tests were used to score TCR-TCR, TCR-HLA and TCR-CMV co-occurrence, with a repertoire-size bias correction applied to TCR pairs. To estimate false discovery rates, a later analysis permuted the HLA or CMV assignments 20 times. In a later analysis, co-occurring TCRs were grouped using DBSCAN, with TCRdist sequence similarity added in when clustering inside HLA-allele-positive subsets. Repertoires with fewer than 30,000 or more than 120,000 public chains were left out of co-occurrence clustering, as were a handful of repertoires with anomalous nucleotide sharing. The source is immuneACCESS, and TCRdb retained only in-frame sequences with V and J called. Part of the clones is not carried over; for the studies checked, unresolved V genes explain less than half of this, and the remainder is unexplained. V, J and clone size derive from that table, while D and trimming were established from the DNA sequence. The sample records over 150,000 clones, about 78% of which are singletons. Jointly, the top ten make up roughly 13% of the sample.

For CDR1 and CDR2, the germline V gene (reference sequence) lists SGHAT and FQDESV. For this chain, trimming is 3 bases at the V end and 4 bases at the J end, and the number of junction bases without a gene match is 9. The CDR3 sequence holds 16 residues, the cysteine and phenylalanine included. This entry keeps only the CDR3 DNA: 48 bases, framed from base 1. Concerning this clone itself: The clone's antigen remains unknown. Base qualities are not recorded, but no much larger clone differs from it by a single base.

The cohort consisted of 666 healthy bone marrow donors. At the time of sampling, all cohort members were nominally healthy, though unrecorded immune exposures were likely present. The donor tested CMV seropositive and was one of the 289 seropositive cohort members. A peripheral blood sample was provided by each donor, and peripheral blood mononuclear cells were used for TCR beta sequencing. The Qiagen DNeasy Blood Extraction Kit was used to extract genomic DNA from the blood cell samples. On the study overall, not on this receptor specifically: The cohort was sequenced for TCR beta chains only, and without alpha or paired-chain data the features that could be detected were limited. In the study, 150 to 200 TCR beta chains were listed as associated with cytomegalovirus. The classifier was reported to diagnose cytomegalovirus status with high specificity and sensitivity in both the original and validation cohorts. Specific HLA alleles were associated with around 18,000 TCR beta sequences at a false discovery rate of 0.05 in a later analysis. Most TCR sequences were seen in very few donors, while some public TCRs were found in many individuals. A later analysis found that most CMV-associated TCR beta chains appeared HLA-restricted, with HLA associations seemingly driven largely by CMV exposure. In an earlier analysis of several hundred of the donors, most TCR beta V segments were observed in productive rearrangements about 87% or about 30% of the time, broadly matching IMGT annotations. Correlated functional status among segregating V segments might be attributable to linkage disequilibrium, but an unknown experimental factor could not be ruled out. Because counts were too low, about 15 rarely observed V segments, including chromosome 9 orphons, were left out of the earlier analysis of 587 of the donors. A later genetic analysis reported fewer N-insertions in productive TCRs among donors in an Asian-associated ancestry cluster than the roughly 700-donor mean. The only immune exposure information available for the cohort was CMV serostatus. Assigning TCR associations to individual alleles was difficult when HLA alleles, especially DR and DQ, strongly co-occurred. The authors suggested that the approach could potentially be generalized to other disease states and immunological phenotypes. Because some donors lacked HLA typing at each locus, the association tests relied only on the typed subset. In a later analysis, several top co-occurrence clusters were reported to appear linked to parvovirus B19, influenza, CMV and Epstein-Barr virus. Sequencing depth was assumed to be roughly uniform across donors in the presence/absence analyses, though that assumption may not hold. The sequencing pipeline was judged likely to have produced a cluster of highly shared sequence variants as a technical artifact. Compared with equally common non-associated chains, HLA-associated TCR beta chains in a later analysis were more clonally expanded and had lower generation probabilities. According to a later analysis, TCR association rates differed among HLA loci, with DRB1 alleles showing the most associated TCRs and HLA-C alleles showing the fewest. A few of the identified cytomegalovirus-associated TCR beta chains were confirmed in vitro to be specific for cytomegalovirus antigens. An association between a missense DCLRE1C variant and V-gene and J-gene trimming of TCR beta chains was found in a later genetic analysis and replicated in an independent cohort. Some IMGT-functional V segments, including TRBV6-2 and TRBV6-3, could not be distinguished by the 87-base-pair reads and were therefore excluded. A further reported finding was that TCR beta sequences accurately predicted the HLA-A and HLA-B alleles for most subjects in the first cohort.

The source material was PBMCs. This receptor was identified in a woman between 45 and 60 years old in good health and CMV-seropositive. This receptor chain uses TRBV11-1 and TRBJ1-1, with 9 bases matching TRBD1. The nucleotide sequence is given as TGTGCCAGCAGCTTCTTACAGGGGGCTCGGGGCACTGAAGCTTTCTTT. Translated, it gives CASSFLQGARGTEAFF. When the CDR3 is completed using the reference TRBV11-1 and TRBJ1-1 genes on either side, the full variable domain is EAEVAQSPRYKITEKSQAVAFWCDPISGHATLYWYRQILGQGPELLVQFQDESVVDDSQLPKDRFSAERLKGVDSTLKIQPAELGDSAMYLCASSFLQGARGTEAFFGQGTRLTVV.